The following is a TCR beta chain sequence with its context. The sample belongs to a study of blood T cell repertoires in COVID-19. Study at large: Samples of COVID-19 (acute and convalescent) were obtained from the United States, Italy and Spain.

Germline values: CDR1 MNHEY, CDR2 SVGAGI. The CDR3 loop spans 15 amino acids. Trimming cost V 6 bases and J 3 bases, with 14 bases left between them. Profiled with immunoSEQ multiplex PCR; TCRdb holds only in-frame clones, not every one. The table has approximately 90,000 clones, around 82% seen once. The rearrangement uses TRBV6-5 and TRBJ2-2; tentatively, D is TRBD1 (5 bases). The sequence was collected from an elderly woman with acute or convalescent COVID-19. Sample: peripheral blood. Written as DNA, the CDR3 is TGTGCCAGCAGCTCCAACAGGAAACACACCGGGGAGCTGTTTTTT. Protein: CASSSNRKHTGELFF.